This note documents a single TCR beta chain sequence. Its antigen is currently unknown. No DNA is given; TCRdb re-called the 5' RACE reads and lists each CDR3 protein once. The specimen's table records some 400,000 distinct CDR3 sequences. These data originate in a study of monozygotic twins with inflammatory bowel disease. Study findings and constraints: TCRbeta diversity (inverse Simpson) was lower in IBD patients than in healthy co-twins. Cells of different T cell subtypes could not be told apart.

The CDR3 is 16 amino acids. Per the germline V gene, CDR1 is MDHEN and CDR2 is SYDVKM. Per donor, approximately 2.6 ml of blood was collected and frozen. Specimen: blood. The chain carries TRBV28 and TRBJ1-2; the TCRdb call, TRBD1, lacks DNA for checking. The clonotype originates from a human donor with ulcerative colitis or Crohn's disease, or a healthy co-twin of an affected twin (not recorded which). CDR3 sequence: CASSFRVVSGYGGYTF.